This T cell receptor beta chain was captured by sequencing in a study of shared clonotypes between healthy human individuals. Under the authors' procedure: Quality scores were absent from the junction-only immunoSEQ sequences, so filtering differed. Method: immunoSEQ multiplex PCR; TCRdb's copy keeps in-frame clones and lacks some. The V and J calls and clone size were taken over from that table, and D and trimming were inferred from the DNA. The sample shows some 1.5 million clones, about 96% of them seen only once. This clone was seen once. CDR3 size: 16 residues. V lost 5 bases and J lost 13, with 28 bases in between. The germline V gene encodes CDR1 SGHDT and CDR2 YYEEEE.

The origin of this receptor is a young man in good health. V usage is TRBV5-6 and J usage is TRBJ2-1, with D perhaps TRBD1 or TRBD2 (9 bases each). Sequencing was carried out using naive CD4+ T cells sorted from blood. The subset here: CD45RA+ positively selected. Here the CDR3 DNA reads TGTGCCAGCAGTCATGACAGGGGGGTAGCTAGCGGGACCCAGTTCTTC. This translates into CASSHDRGVASGTQFF.